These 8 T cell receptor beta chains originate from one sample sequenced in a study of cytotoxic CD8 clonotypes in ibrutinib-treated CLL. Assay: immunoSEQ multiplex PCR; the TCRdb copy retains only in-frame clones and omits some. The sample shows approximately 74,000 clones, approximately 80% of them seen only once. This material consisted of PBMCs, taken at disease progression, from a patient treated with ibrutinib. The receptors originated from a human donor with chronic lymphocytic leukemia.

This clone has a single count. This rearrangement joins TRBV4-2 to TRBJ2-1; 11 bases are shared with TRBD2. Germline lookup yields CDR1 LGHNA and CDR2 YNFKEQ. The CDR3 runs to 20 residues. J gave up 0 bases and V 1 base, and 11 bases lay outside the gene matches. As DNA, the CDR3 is TGTGCCAGCAGCCAAGCCTTGGCTAGCGGGGGGCTGAGCTCCTACAATGAGCAGTTCTTC. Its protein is CASSQALASGGLSSYNEQFF.

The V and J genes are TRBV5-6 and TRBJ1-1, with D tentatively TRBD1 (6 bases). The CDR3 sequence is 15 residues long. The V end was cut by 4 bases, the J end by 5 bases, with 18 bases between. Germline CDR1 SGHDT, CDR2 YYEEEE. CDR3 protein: CASSPEGGPWTEAFF. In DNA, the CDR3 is TGTGCCAGCAGCCCGGAGGGGGGGCCGTGGACTGAAGCTTTCTTT.

CDR3 residues: CASSDRQANSYEQYF. The CDR3 nucleotides read TGTGCCAGCAGTGACCGGCAGGCTAACTCCTACGAGCAGTACTTC. V is TRBV25-1 and J is TRBJ2-7; D not certain. The CDR3 has 15 amino acids. Germline V gene sequence: CDR1 MGHDK, CDR2 SYGVNS. V dropped 3 bases and J dropped 0 bases, with 12 bases sitting between them.

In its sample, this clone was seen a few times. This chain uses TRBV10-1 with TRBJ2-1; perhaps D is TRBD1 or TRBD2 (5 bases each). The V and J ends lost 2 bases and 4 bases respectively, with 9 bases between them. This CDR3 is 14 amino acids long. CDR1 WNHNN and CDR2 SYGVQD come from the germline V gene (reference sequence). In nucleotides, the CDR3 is TGCGCCAGCAGTGAGGGGGGATTTTACAATGAGCAGTTCTTC. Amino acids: CASSEGGFYNEQFF.

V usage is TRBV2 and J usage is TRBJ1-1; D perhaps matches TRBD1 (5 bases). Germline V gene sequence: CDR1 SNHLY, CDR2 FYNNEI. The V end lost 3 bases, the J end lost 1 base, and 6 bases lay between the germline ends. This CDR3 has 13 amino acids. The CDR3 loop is CASSEGENTEAFF. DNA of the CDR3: TGTGCCAGCAGTGAGGGGGAGAACACTGAAGCTTTCTTT. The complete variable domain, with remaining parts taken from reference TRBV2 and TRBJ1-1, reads EPEVTQTPSHQVTQMGQEVILRCVPISNHLYFYWYRQILGQKVEFLVSFYNNEISEKSEIFDDQFSVERPDGSNFTLKIRSTKLEDSAMYFCASSEGENTEAFFGQGTRLTVV.

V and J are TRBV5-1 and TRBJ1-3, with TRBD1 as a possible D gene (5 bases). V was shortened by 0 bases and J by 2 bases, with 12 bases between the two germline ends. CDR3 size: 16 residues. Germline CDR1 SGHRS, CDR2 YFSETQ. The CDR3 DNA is TGCGCCAGCAGCTTGGCAGGGTCTTTGACTGGAAACACCATATATTTT. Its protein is CASSLAGSLTGNTIYF.

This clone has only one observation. CDR3 sequence (DNA): TGTGCCAGCAGCGTAGATCGGGGCTACTATGGCTACACCTTC. This codes for CASSVDRGYYGYTF. This chain links TRBV9 with TRBJ1-2; maybe TRBD1 (5 bases). From germline, CDR1 is SGDLS and CDR2 YYNGEE. This CDR3 has 14 amino acids. The V end lost 0 bases, the J end lost 3 bases, and 9 bases lay between the germline ends.

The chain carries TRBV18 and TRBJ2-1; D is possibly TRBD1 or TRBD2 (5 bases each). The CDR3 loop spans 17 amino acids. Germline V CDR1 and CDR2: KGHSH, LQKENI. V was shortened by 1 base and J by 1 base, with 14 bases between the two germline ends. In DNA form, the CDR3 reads TGTGCCAGCTCACCACGACAGTCTGGGAGATCCTACAATGAGCAGTTCTTC. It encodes CASSPRQSGRSYNEQFF.